This T cell receptor beta chain was profiled in a study of neurological immune-mediated disorders. The CDR3 is made up of 15 amino acids. Unmatched junction bases numbered 8, after V lost 4 bases and J lost 8 bases. The germline V gene has CDR1 SEHNR and CDR2 FQNEAQ (reference sequence). TCRdb recomputed calls from the 5' RACE reads with MiXCR, one row per CDR3 protein. The sample records tens of thousands of distinct CDR3 sequences, roughly 13% being singletons. Time point denoted: technical triplicate 1. Sorted libraries were made with 850,000 to 1,000,000 CD4+ or CD8+ T cells. Input material: CD4+ T cells from blood. The TCR sequence derives from a female donor with HTLV-1-associated myelopathy (HAM/TSP). The chain joins TRBV7-9 to TRBJ2-6; 7 bases fit TRBD2. CDR3 nucleotide sequence: TGTGCCAGCAGCTCAACACGGGGGGTGCCCAACGTCCTGACTTTC. It codes for CASSSTRGVPNVLTF.